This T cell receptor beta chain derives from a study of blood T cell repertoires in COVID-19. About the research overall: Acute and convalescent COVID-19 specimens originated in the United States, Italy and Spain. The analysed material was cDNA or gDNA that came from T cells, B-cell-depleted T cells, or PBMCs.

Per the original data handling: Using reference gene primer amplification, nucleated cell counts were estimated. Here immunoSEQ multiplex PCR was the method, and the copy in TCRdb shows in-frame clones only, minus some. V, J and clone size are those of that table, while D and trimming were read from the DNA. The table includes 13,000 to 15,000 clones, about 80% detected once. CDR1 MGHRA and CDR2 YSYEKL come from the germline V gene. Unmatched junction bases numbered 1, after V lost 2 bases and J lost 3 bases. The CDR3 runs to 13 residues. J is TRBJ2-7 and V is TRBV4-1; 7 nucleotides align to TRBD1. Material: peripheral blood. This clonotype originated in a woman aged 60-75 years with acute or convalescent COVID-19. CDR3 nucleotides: TGCGCCAGCAGCCAAAACAGGGGCTACGAGCAGTACTTC. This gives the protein CASSQNRGYEQYF.